The 8 T cell receptor beta chains below come from one sample, sequenced in a study of CD8 T cells in ankylosing spondylitis. TCRdb re-called the 5' RACE reads through MiXCR, storing one row per CDR3 protein. Among about 360,000 distinct CDR3 sequences listed, approximately 22% were seen once. The sequencing sample was made of blood, either unsorted or a sorted T cell fraction (not recorded which). Every receptor here comes from a male donor with ankylosing spondylitis or in good health (not recorded which).

The genes are TRBV27 and TRBJ2-6; 8 nucleotides match TRBD1. Germline lookup yields CDR1 MNHEY and CDR2 SMNVEV (reference sequence). This CDR3 region has 18 residues. Trimming at V came to 3 bases and at J to 0 bases, leaving 7 bases not matched to a gene. The CDR3 region is CASSLVPGGLSGANVLTF. For the CDR3, the DNA is TGTGCCAGCAGTTTGGTCCCAGGGGGCCTCTCTGGGGCCAACGTCCTGACTTTC.

The rearrangement links TRBV29-1 to TRBJ1-1; TRBD1 aligns across 7 bases. CDR1 is SQVTM, CDR2 ANQGSEA, per germline. CDR3 length equals 13 residues. V was pared by 5 bases and J by 4 bases, with 7 bases of the junction left unmatched. The CDR3 DNA is TGCAGCGTTCGGGACAGTAGTGCCACTGAAGCTTTCTTT. It specifies CSVRDSSATEAFF.

This CDR3 is CASSGLAGGYEQFF. CDR3 in DNA: TGTGCCAGCAGTGGACTAGCGGGGGGCTATGAGCAGTTCTTC. The V gene is TRBV27, the J gene TRBJ2-1; TRBD2 matches 14 bases. The CDR3 runs 14 residues. V was pared by 5 bases and J by 8 bases, with 2 bases of the junction left unmatched. Germline CDR1 and CDR2: MNHEY and SMNVEV (reference sequence).

The rearrangement uses TRBV29-1 and TRBJ1-1, with 7 nucleotides matching TRBD1. The V gene's germline CDR1 is SQVTM and CDR2 ANQGSEA. The CDR3 runs to 11 residues. V lost 3 bases and J lost 10; bases outside the gene matches: 5. The CDR3 spells CSVESWDRAFF. The CDR3, as DNA: TGCAGCGTTGAGAGCTGGGACAGAGCTTTCTTT.

In this sample, this clonotype turned up many times. This rearrangement joins TRBV4-1 to TRBJ1-5; D unresolved. This CDR3 is built from 14 residues. The germline V gene has CDR1 MGHRA and CDR2 YSYEKL. The V and J ends lost 1 base and 7 bases respectively, with 11 bases between them. The CDR3 sequence is CASSQVDIGQPQHF. The CDR3, as DNA: TGCGCCAGCAGCCAAGTCGACATAGGGCAGCCCCAGCATTTT.

This chain links TRBV7-9 with TRBJ2-7; the match to TRBD2 covers 8 bases. V shed 5 bases, J shed 3 bases, and the junction held 12 bases outside the gene matches. The CDR3 covers 16 residues. Germline V gene lookup returns CDR1 SEHNR and CDR2 FQNEAQ (reference sequence). For the CDR3, the DNA is TGTGCCAGCAGCCACGACACGATTAGCGGGGACTACGAGCAGTACTTC. Protein sequence: CASSHDTISGDYEQYF.

This rearrangement joins TRBV29-1 to TRBJ2-5, with unresolved D. This CDR3 has 13 amino acids. CDR1 and CDR2 from the germline V gene are SQVTM and ANQGSEA. Trimming stripped 4 bases from V and 6 bases from J, with 15 bases between. CDR3 nucleotides: TGCAGCGTTGTAAGGGCAACACGAAAGACCCAGTACTTC. Translating gives CSVVRATRKTQYF.

This chain joins TRBV4-1 and TRBJ2-7; 9 bases match TRBD1. Germline CDR1 and CDR2: MGHRA and YSYEKL. J was trimmed by 2 bases and V by 1 base; bases with no gene match: 15. The CDR3 is 19 residues long. The CDR3 sequence: CASSQVASVTGGFTYEQYF. The CDR3 nucleotides are TGCGCCAGCAGCCAAGTAGCCTCTGTTACAGGGGGCTTTACCTACGAGCAGTACTTC.